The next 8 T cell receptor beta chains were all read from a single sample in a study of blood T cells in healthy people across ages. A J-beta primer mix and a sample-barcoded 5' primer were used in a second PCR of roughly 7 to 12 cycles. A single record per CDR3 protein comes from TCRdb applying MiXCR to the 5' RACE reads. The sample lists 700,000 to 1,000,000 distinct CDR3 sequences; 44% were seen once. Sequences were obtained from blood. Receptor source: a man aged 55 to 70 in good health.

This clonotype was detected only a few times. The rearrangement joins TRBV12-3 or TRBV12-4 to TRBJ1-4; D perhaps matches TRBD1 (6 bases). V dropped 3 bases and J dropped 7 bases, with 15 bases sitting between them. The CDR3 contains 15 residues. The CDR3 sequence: CASSLSRGFSEKLFF. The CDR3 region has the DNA TGTGCCAGCAGTTTGAGCAGGGGTTTTAGTGAAAAACTGTTTTTT.

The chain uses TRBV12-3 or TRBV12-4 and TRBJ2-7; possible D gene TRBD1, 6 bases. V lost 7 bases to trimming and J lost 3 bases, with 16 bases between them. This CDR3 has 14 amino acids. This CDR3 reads CASNTDRNLYEQYF. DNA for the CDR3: TGTGCCAGCAACACTGACAGGAATCTCTACGAGCAGTACTTC.

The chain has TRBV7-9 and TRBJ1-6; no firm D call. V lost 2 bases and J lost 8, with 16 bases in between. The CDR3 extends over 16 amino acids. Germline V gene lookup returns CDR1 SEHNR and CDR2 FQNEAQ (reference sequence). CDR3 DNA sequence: TGTGCCAGCAGCTTAAAACCGGGGTACGGTGATTCACCCCTCCACTTT. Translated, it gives CASSLKPGYGDSPLHF. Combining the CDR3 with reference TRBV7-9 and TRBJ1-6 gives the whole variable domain DTGVSQNPRHKITKRGQNVTFRCDPISEHNRLYWYRQTLGQGPEFLTYFQNEAQLEKSRLLSDRFSAERPKGSFSTLEIQRTEQGDSAMYLCASSLKPGYGDSPLHFGNGTRLTVT.

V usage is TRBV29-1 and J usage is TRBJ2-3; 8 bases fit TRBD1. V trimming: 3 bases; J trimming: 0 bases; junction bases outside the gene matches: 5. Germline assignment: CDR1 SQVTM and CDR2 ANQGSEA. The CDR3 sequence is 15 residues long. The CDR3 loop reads CSVEGTGASTDTQYF. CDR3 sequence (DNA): TGCAGCGTTGAGGGGACAGGCGCGAGCACAGATACGCAGTATTTT.

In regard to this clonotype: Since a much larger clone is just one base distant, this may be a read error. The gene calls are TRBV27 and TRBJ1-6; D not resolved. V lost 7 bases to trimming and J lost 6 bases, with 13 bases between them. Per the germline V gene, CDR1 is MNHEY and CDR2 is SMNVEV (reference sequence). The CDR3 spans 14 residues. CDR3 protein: CASNHQDPNSPLHF. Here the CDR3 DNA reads TGTGCCAGCAATCATCAGGATCCTAATTCACCCCTCCACTTT.

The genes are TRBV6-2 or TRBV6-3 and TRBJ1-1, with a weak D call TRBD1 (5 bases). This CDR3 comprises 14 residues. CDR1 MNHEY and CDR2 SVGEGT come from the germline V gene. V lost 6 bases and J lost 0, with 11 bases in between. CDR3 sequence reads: CASSKQGVNTEAFF. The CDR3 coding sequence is TGTGCCAGCAGCAAGCAGGGTGTGAACACTGAAGCTTTCTTT.

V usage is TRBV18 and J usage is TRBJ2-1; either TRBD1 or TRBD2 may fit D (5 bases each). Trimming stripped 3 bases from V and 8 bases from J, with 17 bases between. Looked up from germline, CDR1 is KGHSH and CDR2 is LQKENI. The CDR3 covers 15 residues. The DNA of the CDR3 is TGTGCCAGCTCACCGCCTTCGGGACCCATCCATGAGCAGTTCTTC. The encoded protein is CASSPPSGPIHEQFF.

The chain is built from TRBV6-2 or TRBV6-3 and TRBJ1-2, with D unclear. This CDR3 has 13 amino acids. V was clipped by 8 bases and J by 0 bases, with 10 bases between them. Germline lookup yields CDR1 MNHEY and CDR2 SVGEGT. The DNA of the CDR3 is TGTGCCAGCGGGCAGTCATCTAACTATGGCTACACCTTC. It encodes CASGQSSNYGYTF.